This T cell receptor (beta chain) was documented in a study of identical twins listed by TCRdb under 2016. A note on the overall study: To test whether fetal clonotypes persist, this study deep-sequenced TCR alpha and beta repertoires from monozygotic twins, from unrelated adults of various ages, and from cord blood. To rule out contamination, replicate twin experiments were performed at different times with different library preparation protocols.

The library was generated by 5' RACE. Sequenced using an Illumina HiSeq 2000. Template switching added a universal primer binding site, and the final cDNA carried a unique molecular identifier that allowed TCR cDNA molecules to be counted accurately. Specific primers in the conserved constant-segment region were used to synthesize first-strand cDNA for the TCR alpha and beta chains. To control for contamination, every cDNA library carried two barcodes: a SMART-Mk sample barcode plus Illumina barcodes. TruSeq adapter sequences along with Illumina sample barcodes were introduced in two successive PCR steps. The Illumina HiSeq platform was used with custom primers to sequence TCR alpha and beta cDNA libraries. The study's own analysis went as follows. Raw reads were processed with MiGEC to extract unique molecular identifiers, and MiXCR was used to determine CDR3 positions. For each individual, recombination models were inferred using an EM algorithm with the repgenHMM and IGoR tools. Shared clonotype analysis was performed with the tcR package in R, normalizing sharing by the product of cloneset sizes. To study raw recombination without the effects of thymic and clonal selection, out-of-frame nonproductive sequences were analyzed. TCRdb reanalyzed the raw reads on its own, using fastp at Q25 for trimming and MiXCR for clone calling, and kept in-frame beta chains. Entries that share a CDR3 protein sequence are merged under the most common genes and DNA. TCRdb's processing, not the authors', yielded these V and J calls. Present in this sample are about 810,000 distinct CDR3 sequences, about 12% of which were seen just once. The ten largest clones take up about 1.5% of the sample.

General findings and caveats noted by the study authors: Conclusions relied on cross-sectional statistical analysis, since the same donors could not be followed over many years. In monozygotic twins, out-of-frame TCR alpha sharing was systematically underestimated by recombination models, although the models agreed with sharing between unrelated individuals. Abundant cord blood beta clonotypes had fewer insertions, young adult naive repertoires showed a similar but weaker trend, and memory repertoires showed no such trend. A weaker excess of twin sharing was found in beta out-of-frame sequences because the signal-to-noise ratio was lowered by fewer shared sequences. Compared with coincidental sharing between unrelated individuals, out-of-frame TCR alpha sequences shared between twins showed an excess of sequences with low generation probability. Zero-insertion analyses could be partly confounded by invariant T cells such as MAIT and iNKT, though diverse VJ usage argued against such confounding for most clonotypes.

This clonotype was counted ten times or more. Its specific antigen is unknown. Base qualities are not provided; no much larger clone lies one nucleotide away. Only healthy Caucasian donors were included. The twin cohort comprised three pairs of female monozygotic twins, all aged about 18 to 30 years. The RNA used for TCR libraries was isolated from peripheral blood mononuclear cells. Trimming takes 0 bases from V and 5 bases from J, and the germline ends sit 15 bases apart. The germline V gene provides CDR1 SGHRS and CDR2 YFSETQ. The cysteine opens and the phenylalanine closes a CDR3 of 15 amino acids. Here the CDR3 DNA is all that survives: 45 bases in frame from base 1. This sample also belongs to another study, concerning yellow fever vaccine responses in identical twins. Looking at the second paper: The T cell response to vaccination in identical twins was reported by the authors to appear partly convergent and partly personalized. The study precisely tracked vaccine-responding T cell clones in identical twins.

Sequenced: PBMCs. This receptor was taken from a woman younger than 35 in good health. This sequence uses TRBV5-1 and TRBJ2-7; the D segment cannot be called with confidence. The CDR3 protein sequence reads: CASSLESRRSHEQYF. In nucleotide form, the sequence is TGCGCCAGCAGCTTGGAGTCCCGCAGGTCCCACGAGCAGTACTTC.